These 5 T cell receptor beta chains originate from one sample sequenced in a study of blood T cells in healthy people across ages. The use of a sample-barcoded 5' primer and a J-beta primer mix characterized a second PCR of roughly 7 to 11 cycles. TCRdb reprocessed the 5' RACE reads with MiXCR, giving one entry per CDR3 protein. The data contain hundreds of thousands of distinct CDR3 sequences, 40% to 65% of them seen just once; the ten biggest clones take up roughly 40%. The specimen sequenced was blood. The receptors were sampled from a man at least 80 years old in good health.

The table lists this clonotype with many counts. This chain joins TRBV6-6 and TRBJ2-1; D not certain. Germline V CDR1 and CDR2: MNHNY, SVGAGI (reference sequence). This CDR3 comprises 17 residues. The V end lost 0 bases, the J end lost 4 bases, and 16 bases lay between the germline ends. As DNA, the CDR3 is TGTGCCAGCAGTTACTCGAACAGCGTGGGGATTTACAATGAGCAGTTCTTC. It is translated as CASSYSNSVGIYNEQFF.

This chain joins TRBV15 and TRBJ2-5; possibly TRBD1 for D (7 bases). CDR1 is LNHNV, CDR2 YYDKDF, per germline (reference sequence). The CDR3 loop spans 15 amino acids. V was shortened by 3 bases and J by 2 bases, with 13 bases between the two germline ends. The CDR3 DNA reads TGTGCCACCAGCAGTTTTCAGGGGGGACAAGAGACCCAGTACTTC. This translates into CATSSFQGGQETQYF. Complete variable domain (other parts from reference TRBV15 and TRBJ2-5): DAMVIQNPRYQVTQFGKPVTLSCSQTLNHNVMYWYQQKSSQAPKLLFHYYDKDFNNEADTPDNFQSRRPNTSFCFLDIRSPGLGDTAMYLCATSSFQGGQETQYFGPGTRLLVL.

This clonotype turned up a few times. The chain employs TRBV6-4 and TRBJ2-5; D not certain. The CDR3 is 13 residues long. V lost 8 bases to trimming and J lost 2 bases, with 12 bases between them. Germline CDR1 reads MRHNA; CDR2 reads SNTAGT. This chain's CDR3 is CASPTPEQETQYF. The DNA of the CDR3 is TGTGCCAGCCCGACCCCCGAGCAAGAGACCCAGTACTTC.

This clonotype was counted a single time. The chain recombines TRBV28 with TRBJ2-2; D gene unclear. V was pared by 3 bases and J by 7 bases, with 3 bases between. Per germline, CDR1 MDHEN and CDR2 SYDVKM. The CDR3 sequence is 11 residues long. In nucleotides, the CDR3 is TGTGCCAGCAGTTTTCTCGGGGAGCTGTTTTTT. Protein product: CASSFLGELFF.

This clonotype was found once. CDR3 residues: CASTSLGEQFF. DNA for the CDR3: TGTGCCAGCACATCTTTAGGGGAGCAGTTCTTC. The rearrangement joins TRBV12-3 or TRBV12-4 to TRBJ2-1; D ambiguous. The CDR3 runs to 11 residues. With 7 bases removed from V and 10 bases from J, the gap between germline ends came to 11 bases.